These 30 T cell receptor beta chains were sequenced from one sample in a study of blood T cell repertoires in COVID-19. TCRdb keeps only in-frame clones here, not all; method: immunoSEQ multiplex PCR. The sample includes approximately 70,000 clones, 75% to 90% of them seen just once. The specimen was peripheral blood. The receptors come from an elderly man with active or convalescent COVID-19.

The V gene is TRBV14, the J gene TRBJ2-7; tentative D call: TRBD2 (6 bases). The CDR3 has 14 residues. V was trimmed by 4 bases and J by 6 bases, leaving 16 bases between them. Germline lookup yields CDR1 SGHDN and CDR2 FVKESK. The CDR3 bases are TGTGCCAGCAGCCGCTGGGGGGTAACGAGCGAGCAGTACTTC. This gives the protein CASSRWGVTSEQYF.

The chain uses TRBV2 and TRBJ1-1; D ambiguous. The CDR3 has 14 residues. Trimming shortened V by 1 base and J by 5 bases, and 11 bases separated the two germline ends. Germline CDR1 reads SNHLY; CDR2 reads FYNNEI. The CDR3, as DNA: TGTGCCAGCAGTGAAGTGCGTGTTCGGACTGAAGCTTTCTTT. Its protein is CASSEVRVRTEAFF.

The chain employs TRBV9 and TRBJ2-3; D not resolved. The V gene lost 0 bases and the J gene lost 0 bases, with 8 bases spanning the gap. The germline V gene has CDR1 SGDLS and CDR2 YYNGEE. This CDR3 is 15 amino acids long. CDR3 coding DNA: TGTGCCAGCAGCGTAGCAAGCTCTAGCACAGATACGCAGTATTTT. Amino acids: CASSVASSSTDTQYF.

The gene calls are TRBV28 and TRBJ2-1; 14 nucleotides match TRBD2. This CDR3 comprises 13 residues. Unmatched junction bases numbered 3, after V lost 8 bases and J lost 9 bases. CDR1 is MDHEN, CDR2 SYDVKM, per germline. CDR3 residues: CASGTSGRREQFF. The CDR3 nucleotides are TGTGCCAGCGGGACTAGCGGGAGACGTGAGCAGTTCTTC.

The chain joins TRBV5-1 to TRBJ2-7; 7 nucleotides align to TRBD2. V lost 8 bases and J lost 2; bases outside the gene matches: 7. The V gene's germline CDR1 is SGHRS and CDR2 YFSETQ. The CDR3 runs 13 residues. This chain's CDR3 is CASRGRGAYEQYF. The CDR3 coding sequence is TGCGCCAGTAGGGGACGGGGGGCCTACGAGCAGTACTTC.

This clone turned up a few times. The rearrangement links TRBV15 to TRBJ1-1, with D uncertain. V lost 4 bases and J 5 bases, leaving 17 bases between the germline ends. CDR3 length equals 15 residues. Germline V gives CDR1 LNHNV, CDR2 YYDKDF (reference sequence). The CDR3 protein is CATSKQLFGWTEAFF. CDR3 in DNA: TGTGCCACCAGCAAACAGTTATTTGGGTGGACTGAAGCTTTCTTT. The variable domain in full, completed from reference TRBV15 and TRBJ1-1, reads DAMVIQNPRYQVTQFGKPVTLSCSQTLNHNVMYWYQQKSSQAPKLLFHYYDKDFNNEADTPDNFQSRRPNTSFCFLDIRSPGLGDTAMYLCATSKQLFGWTEAFFGQGTRLTVV.

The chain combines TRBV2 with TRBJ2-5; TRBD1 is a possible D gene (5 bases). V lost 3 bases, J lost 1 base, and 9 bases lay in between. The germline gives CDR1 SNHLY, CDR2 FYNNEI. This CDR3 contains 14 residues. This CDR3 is CASSDPRAQETQYF. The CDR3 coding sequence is TGTGCCAGCAGTGATCCCAGGGCCCAAGAGACCCAGTACTTC.

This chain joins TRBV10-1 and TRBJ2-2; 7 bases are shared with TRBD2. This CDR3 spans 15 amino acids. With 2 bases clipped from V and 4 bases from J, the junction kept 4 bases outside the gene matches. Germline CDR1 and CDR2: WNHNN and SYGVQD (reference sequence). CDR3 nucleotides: TGCGCCAGCAGTGAGGGAGCGGGGCTCACCGGGGAGCTGTTTTTT. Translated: CASSEGAGLTGELFF.

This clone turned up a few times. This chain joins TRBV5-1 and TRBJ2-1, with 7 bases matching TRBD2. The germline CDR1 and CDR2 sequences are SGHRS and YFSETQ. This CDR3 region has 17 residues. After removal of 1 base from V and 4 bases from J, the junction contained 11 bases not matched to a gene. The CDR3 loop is CASSLRVSGTTYNEQFF. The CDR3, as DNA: TGCGCCAGCAGCTTGAGGGTCAGCGGGACTACTTACAATGAGCAGTTCTTC.

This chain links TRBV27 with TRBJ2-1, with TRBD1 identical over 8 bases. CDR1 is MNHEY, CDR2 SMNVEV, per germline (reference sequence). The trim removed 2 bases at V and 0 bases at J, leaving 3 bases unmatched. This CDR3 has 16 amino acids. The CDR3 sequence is CASSLVGTGSYNEQFF. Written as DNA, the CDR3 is TGTGCCAGCAGTTTAGTAGGGACAGGCTCCTACAATGAGCAGTTCTTC.

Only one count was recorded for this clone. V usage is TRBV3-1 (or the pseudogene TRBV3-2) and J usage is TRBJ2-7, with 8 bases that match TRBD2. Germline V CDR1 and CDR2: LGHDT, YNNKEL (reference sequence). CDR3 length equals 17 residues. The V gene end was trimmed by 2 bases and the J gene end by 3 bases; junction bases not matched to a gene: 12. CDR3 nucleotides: TGTGCCAGCAGCCAACCGGGACTAGGAGTTCCCGGCTACGAGCAGTACTTC. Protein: CASSQPGLGVPGYEQYF.

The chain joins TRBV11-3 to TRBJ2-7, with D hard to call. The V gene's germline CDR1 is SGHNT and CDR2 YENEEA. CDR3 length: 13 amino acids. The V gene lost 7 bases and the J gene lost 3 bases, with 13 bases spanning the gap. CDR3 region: CASKPNAGYEQYF. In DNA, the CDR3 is TGTGCCAGCAAACCTAACGCTGGCTACGAGCAGTACTTC.

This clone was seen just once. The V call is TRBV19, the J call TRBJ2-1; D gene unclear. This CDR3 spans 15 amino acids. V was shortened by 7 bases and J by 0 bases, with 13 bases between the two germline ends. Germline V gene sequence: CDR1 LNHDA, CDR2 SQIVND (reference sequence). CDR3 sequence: CASTPDQVSYNEQFF. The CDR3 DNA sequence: TGTGCCAGTACCCCCGACCAGGTCTCCTACAATGAGCAGTTCTTC.

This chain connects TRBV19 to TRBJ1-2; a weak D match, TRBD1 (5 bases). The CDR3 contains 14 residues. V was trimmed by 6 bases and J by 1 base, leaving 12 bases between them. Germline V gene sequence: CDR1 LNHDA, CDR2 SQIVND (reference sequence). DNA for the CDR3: TGTGCCAGTAGCCCACTACAGGTTAACTATGGCTACACCTTC. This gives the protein CASSPLQVNYGYTF.

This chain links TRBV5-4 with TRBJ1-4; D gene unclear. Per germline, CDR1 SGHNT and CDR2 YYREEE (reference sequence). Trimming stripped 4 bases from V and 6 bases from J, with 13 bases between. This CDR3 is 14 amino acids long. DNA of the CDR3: TGTGCCAGCAGCGCTGGCCCTGCCGATGAAAAACTGTTTTTT. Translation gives CASSAGPADEKLFF.

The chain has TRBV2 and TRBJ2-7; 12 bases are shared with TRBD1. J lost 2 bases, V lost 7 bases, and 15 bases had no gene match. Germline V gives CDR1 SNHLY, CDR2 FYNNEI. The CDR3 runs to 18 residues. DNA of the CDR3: TGTGCCAGCATGCGGGACAGGGGACAGGGGGCTTGGGCCTACGAGCAGTACTTC. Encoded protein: CASMRDRGQGAWAYEQYF.

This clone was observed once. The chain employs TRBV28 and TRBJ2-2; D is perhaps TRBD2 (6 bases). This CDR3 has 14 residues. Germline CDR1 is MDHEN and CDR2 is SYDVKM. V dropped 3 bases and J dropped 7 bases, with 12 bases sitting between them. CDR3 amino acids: CASSFWEENGELFF. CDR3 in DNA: TGTGCCAGCAGTTTTTGGGAGGAGAACGGGGAGCTGTTTTTT. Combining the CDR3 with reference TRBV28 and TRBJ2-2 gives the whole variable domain DVKVTQSSRYLVKRTGEKVFLECVQDMDHENMFWYRQDPGLGLRLIYFSYDVKMKEKGDIPEGYSVSREKKERFSLILESASTNQTSMYLCASSFWEENGELFFGEGSRLTVL.

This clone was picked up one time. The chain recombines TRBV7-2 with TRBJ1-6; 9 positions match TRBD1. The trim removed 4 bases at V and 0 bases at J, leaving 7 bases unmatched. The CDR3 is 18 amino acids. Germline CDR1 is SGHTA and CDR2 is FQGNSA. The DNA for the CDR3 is TGTGCCAGCAGCTCCATGGACAGGGGAGTCTCCTATAATTCACCCCTCCACTTT. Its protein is CASSSMDRGVSYNSPLHF. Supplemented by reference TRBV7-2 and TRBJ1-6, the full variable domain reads GAGVSQSPSNKVTEKGKDVELRCDPISGHTALYWYRQSLGQGLEFLIYFQGNSAPDKSGLPSDRFSAERTGGSVSTLTIQRTQQEDSAVYLCASSSMDRGVSYNSPLHFGNGTRLTVT.

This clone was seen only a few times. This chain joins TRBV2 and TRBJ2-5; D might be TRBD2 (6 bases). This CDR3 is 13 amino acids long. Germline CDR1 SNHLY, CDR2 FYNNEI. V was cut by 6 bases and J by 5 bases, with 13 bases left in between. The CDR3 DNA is TGTGCCAGCAGGGCGACTAGGAAGGAGACCCAGTACTTC. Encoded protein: CASRATRKETQYF.

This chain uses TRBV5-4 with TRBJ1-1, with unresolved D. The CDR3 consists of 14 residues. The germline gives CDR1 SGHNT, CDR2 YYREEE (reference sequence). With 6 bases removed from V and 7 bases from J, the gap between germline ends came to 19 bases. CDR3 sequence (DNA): TGTGCCAGCATCATCATCGGAGGACCCGGTGAAGCTTTCTTT. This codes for CASIIIGGPGEAFF.

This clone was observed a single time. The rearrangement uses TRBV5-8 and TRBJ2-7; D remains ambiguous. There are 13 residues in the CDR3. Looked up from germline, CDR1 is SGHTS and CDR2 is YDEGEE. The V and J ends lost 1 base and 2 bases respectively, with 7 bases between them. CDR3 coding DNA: TGTGCCAGCAGCTTGTCCCCTACCTACGAGCAGTACTTC. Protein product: CASSLSPTYEQYF.

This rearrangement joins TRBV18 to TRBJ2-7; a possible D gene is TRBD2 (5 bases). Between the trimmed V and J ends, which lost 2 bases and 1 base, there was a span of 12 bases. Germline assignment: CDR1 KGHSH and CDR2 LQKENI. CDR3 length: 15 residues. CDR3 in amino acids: CASSPREGGSYEQYF. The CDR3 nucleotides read TGTGCCAGCTCACCAAGGGAAGGAGGTTCCTACGAGCAGTACTTC.

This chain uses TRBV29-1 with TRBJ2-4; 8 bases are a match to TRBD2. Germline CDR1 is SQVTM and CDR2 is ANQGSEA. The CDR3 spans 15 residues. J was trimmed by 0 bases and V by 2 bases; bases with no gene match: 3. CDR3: CSVELAGLAKNIQYF. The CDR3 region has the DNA TGCAGCGTTGAACTAGCGGGCTTAGCCAAAAACATTCAGTACTTC.

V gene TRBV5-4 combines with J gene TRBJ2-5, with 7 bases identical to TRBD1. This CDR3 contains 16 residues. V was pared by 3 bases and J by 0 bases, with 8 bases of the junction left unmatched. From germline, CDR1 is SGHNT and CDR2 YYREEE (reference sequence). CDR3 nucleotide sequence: TGTGCCAGCAGCTCCGACAGGGTTAGTGACCAAGAGACCCAGTACTTC. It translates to CASSSDRVSDQETQYF.

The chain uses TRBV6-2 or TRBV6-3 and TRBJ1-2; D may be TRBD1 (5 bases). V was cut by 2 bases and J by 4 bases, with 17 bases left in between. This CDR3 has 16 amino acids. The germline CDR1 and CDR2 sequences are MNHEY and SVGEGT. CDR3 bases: TGTGCCAGCAGTTACGCCGTGGCCGGAGGGGTCTATGGCTACACCTTC. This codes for CASSYAVAGGVYGYTF.

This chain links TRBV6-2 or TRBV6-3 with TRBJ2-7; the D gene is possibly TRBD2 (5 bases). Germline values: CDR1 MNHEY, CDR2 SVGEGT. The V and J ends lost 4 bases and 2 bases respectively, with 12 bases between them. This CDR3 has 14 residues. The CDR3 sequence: CASSSSGTTYEQYF. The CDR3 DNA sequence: TGTGCCAGCAGTTCCAGCGGTACCACCTACGAGCAGTACTTC.

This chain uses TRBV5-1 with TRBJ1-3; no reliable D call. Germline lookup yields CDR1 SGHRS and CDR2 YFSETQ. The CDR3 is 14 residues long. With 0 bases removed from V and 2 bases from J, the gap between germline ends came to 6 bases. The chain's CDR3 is CASSLGGAGNTIYF. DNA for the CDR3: TGCGCCAGCAGCTTGGGGGGAGCTGGAAACACCATATATTTT.

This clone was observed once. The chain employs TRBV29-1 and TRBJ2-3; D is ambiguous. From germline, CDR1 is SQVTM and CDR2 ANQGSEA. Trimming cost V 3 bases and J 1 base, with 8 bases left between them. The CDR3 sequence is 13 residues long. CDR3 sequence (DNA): TGCAGCGTTGATGAGAGGCGCACAGATACGCAGTATTTT. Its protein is CSVDERRTDTQYF.

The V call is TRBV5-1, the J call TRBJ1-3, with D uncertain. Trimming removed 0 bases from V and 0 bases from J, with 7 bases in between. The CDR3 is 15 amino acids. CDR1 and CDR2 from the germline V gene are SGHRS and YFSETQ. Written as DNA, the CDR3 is TGCGCCAGCAGCTTGGGCGGGATCTCTGGAAACACCATATATTTT. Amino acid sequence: CASSLGGISGNTIYF.

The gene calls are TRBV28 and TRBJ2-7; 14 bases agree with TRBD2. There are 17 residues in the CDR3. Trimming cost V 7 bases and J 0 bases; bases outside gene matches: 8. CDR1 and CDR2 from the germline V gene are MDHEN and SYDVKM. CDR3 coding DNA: TGTGCCAGCATTGGACTAGCGGGAGGTGGGAGCTCCTACGAGCAGTACTTC. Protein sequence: CASIGLAGGGSSYEQYF. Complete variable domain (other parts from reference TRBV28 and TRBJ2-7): DVKVTQSSRYLVKRTGEKVFLECVQDMDHENMFWYRQDPGLGLRLIYFSYDVKMKEKGDIPEGYSVSREKKERFSLILESASTNQTSMYLCASIGLAGGGSSYEQYFGPGTRLTVT.